Below, 6 T cell receptor beta chains from the same sample are listed, as sequenced in a study of T cells in Graves' hyperthyroidism and ophthalmopathy. What was amplified from RNA transcripts were TCR beta CDR3 regions. With the HTBI primer set, the TCR CDR3 went through a first round of RT-PCR. From the multiplex PCR reads, TCRdb called clonotypes with MiXCR, one entry per CDR3 protein. The sample holds 550,000 to 800,000 distinct CDR3 sequences, about 18% seen once. Source material: blood. Receptors were obtained from a man aged 50 to 59 with Graves' hyperthyroidism.

This clonotype was seen only a few times. The chain recombines TRBV9 with TRBJ2-7; TRBD2 matches at 7 bases. The germline gives CDR1 SGDLS, CDR2 YYNGEE. With V trimmed by 0 bases and J by 0 bases, 6 bases remained unmatched. The CDR3 totals 16 residues. CDR3 nucleotides: TGTGCCAGCAGCGTAGGCTTAGCGGGTAGCTCCTACGAGCAGTACTTC. This codes for CASSVGLAGSSYEQYF. The full variable domain, completed using reference TRBV9 and TRBJ2-7, is DSGVTQTPKHLITATGQRVTLRCSPRSGDLSVYWYQQSLDQGLQFLIQYYNGEERAKGNILERFSAQQFPDLHSELNLSSLELGDSALYFCASSVGLAGSSYEQYFGPGTRLTVT.

This clonotype was counted at least ten times. The chain combines TRBV18 with TRBJ2-6; no clear D. Trimming left V 3 bases short and J 4 bases short, with 13 bases between. Germline CDR1 and CDR2: KGHSH and LQKENI. The CDR3 runs to 16 residues. CDR3 protein: CASSPREGEGANVLTF. CDR3 bases: TGTGCCAGCTCACCCCGAGAAGGCGAAGGGGCCAACGTCCTGACTTTC.

The sample holds many counts of this clonotype. The chain couples TRBV6-1 to TRBJ2-7; TRBD2 matches 8 bases. The length of the CDR3 is 15 residues. Germline CDR1 and CDR2: MNHNS and SASEGT. Germline trimming cut 5 bases from V and 3 bases from J; bases unmatched to any gene: 9. The CDR3 loop is CASSSSSGRNYEQYF. In DNA form, the CDR3 reads TGTGCCAGCAGTTCATCAAGCGGGAGAAACTACGAGCAGTACTTC.

This clonotype was counted between two and nine times. This could be a read error, since a much larger clone is one nucleotide away. A read error is likely, as this CDR3 ends without the conserved phenylalanine or tryptophan. The chain is built from TRBV2 and TRBJ2-1; 9 nucleotides align to TRBD2. CDR3 length: 16 residues. Germline CDR1 is SNHLY and CDR2 is FYNNEI. V shed 6 bases, J shed 1 base, and the junction held 7 bases outside the gene matches. CDR3 nucleotide sequence: TGTGCCAGCAGGTTAAATAGCGGGAGATCCTACAATGAGCAGTTCTCC. This encodes CASRLNSGRSYNEQFS.

This clonotype showed up many times. V usage is TRBV5-1 and J usage is TRBJ2-5; no definite D call. This CDR3 has 16 amino acids. Germline CDR1 reads SGHRS; CDR2 reads YFSETQ. Trimming removed 2 bases at V and 0 bases at J, with 14 bases between. Here the CDR3 reads CASSFEAGPYQETQYF. The CDR3 nucleotides read TGCGCCAGCAGCTTCGAGGCAGGCCCCTACCAAGAGACCCAGTACTTC.

The chain has TRBV6-1 and TRBJ2-1; D may match TRBD1 or TRBD2 (5 bases each). Deletions cut 7 bases from V and 0 bases from J, with 13 bases between. Germline values: CDR1 MNHNS, CDR2 SASEGT. The CDR3 contains 15 residues. The CDR3 DNA sequence: TGTGCCAGCACTCCGGGACGGAGCTCCTACAATGAGCAGTTCTTC. This codes for CASTPGRSSYNEQFF.